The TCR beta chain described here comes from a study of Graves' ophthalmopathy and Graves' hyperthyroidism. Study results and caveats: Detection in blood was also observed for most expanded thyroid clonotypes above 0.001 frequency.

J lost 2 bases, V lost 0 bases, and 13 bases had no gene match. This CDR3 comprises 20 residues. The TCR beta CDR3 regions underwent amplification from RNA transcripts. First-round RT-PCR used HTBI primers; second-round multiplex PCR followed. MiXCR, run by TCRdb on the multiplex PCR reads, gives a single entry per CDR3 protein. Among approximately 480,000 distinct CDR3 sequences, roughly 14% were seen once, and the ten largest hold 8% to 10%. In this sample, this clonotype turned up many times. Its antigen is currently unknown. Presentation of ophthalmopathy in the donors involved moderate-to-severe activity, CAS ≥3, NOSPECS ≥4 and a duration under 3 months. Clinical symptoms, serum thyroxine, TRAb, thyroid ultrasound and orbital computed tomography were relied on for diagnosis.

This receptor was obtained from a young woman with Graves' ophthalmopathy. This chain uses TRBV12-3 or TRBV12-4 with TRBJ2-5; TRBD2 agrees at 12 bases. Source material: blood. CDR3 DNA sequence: TGTGCCAGCAGTTTAGCACCTAGCGGGGGGGAAGTACGGAGGCAAGAGACCCAGTACTTC. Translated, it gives CASSLAPSGGEVRRQETQYF.